The present T cell receptor (beta chain) was sequenced within a study of circulating and synovial CD4+ cells in juvenile arthritis. About this clone: Its specificity is not known.

Study-wide results and limits: Some such blood samples were as oligoclonal as synovium. Vbeta family usage analysis did not detect the pathogenic-like versus bulk difference. Measured synovium overlap likely understates the true shared repertoire.

Germline V gene sequence: CDR1 LGHNA, CDR2 YNFKEQ. The CDR3 length is 15 residues. Trimming left V 2 bases short and J 3 bases short, with 13 bases between. Here immunoSEQ multiplex PCR was the method, and the copy in TCRdb shows in-frame clones only, minus some. The sample lists tens of thousands of clones, just under 95% occurring once. This chain links TRBV4-2 with TRBJ1-2, with a possible D match to TRBD1 (5 bases). The sample taken for sequencing was CD4+ T cells from blood. The sequence derives from a human donor with juvenile idiopathic arthritis. In DNA, the CDR3 is TGTGCCAGCAGCCAAATGGGCAGGGACTACTATGGCTACACCTTC. Its protein product is CASSQMGRDYYGYTF.